This record covers a single T cell receptor beta chain. This clonotype has at least ten counts. Its antigen is currently not known. It has no much larger one-base neighbor in the sample; base qualities were not kept. The data are from a study of CD8 T cells in ankylosing spondylitis (dated by TCRdb to about 2017). Background on the whole study: To find TCR variants linked to disease, the study profiled T cell receptor beta repertoires in ankylosing spondylitis patients and healthy donors. The full study cohort comprised around 23 ankylosing spondylitis patients and 85 to 120 healthy donors. Samples of peripheral blood were taken, and for ankylosing spondylitis patients, synovial fluid was collected as well. Study-level results and caveats: The disease-linked clones had a CD8+ phenotype and were found at relatively low frequencies in peripheral blood. Significant enrichment of the disease-linked clones was reported in matched synovial fluid samples from ankylosing spondylitis patients. Some motif variants had previously been reported in the synovial fluid and blood of reactive arthritis patients, which suggests shared mechanisms of disease initiation. Blood from ankylosing spondylitis patients appeared to be characterized by a TCR beta motif made up of under 10 highly homologous amino acid variants.

The data were produced on an Illumina HiSeq 2500. Quantitative 5'-RACE with molecular barcodes was used to prepare TCR beta libraries. On the authors' methods: A new computational method based on a probabilistic model of VDJ rearrangement was used to identify disease-linked TCR variants. The public reads were run again by TCRdb, first through fastp at Q25 and then through MiXCR, and only productive beta chains were kept. Each entry is one CDR3 protein sequence, shown with its most common DNA and genes. TCRdb, not the authors, supplied the V and J calls. The sample has around 210,000 distinct CDR3 sequences on record, roughly 8% of them singletons. Jointly, the top ten make up 4% to 5% of the sample. The germline V and J ends show losses of 5 bases and 5 bases respectively, and no gene match explains 9 bases of the junction. The CDR3 has 15 amino acids, counting the end cysteine and phenylalanine. The retained sequence is limited to the CDR3, 45 bases, with the frame set at the first base. Reading the germline V gene gives CDR1 ENHRY and CDR2 SYGVKD.

The chain links TRBV10-3 with TRBJ2-1; a stretch of 7 junction bases matches TRBD2. The TCR was taken from a female donor with ankylosing spondylitis or in good health (not recorded which). Specimen: blood, either unsorted or a sorted T cell fraction (not recorded which). The CDR3 corresponds to CAISRASGGNNEQFF. The nucleotides are TGTGCCATCAGTAGGGCTAGCGGAGGTAACAATGAGCAGTTCTTC.